A selection of T cell receptor beta chains follows, all from one sample in a study of blood T cell repertoires in COVID-19. Sequencing used immunoSEQ multiplex PCR; TCRdb keeps in-frame clones, though not all of them. The repertoire includes 200,000 to 250,000 clones, about 86% of them detected once, and more than 8.5% sits in the top ten. Sequenced: peripheral blood. The receptors derive from a woman in her forties or fifties with COVID-19, enrolled during active disease. Both conserved end residues are part of each CDR3. A D gene is named only where the DNA matches it firmly. Clone sizes are given selectively: once, few, many, or a class where the clone is expanded.

TRBV6-4	TRBJ1-2	few	TRBD1	CASSDGTGGGYTF	TGTGCCAGCAGTGACGGGACAGGGGGCGGCTACACCTTC
TRBV6-5	TRBJ1-6	NA	TRBD1	CASSYGQGVSNSPLHF	TGTGCCAGCAGTTACGGGCAGGGGGTGTCTAATTCACCCCTCCACTTT
TRBV7-9	TRBJ1-1	NA	TRBD1	CASSWGTAAEAFF	TGTGCCAGCAGTTGGGGGACAGCCGCCGAAGCTTTCTTT
TRBV6-6	TRBJ2-7	NA	NA	CASSLGQGSEQYF	TGTGCCAGCAGTTTAGGGCAGGGATCCGAGCAGTACTTC
TRBV13	TRBJ1-4	NA	TRBD1	CASSSTGGRGSEKLFF	TGTGCCAGCAGCTCGACCGGGGGCAGGGGGAGTGAAAAACTGTTTTTT
TRBV5-4	TRBJ1-1	NA	NA	CASSSRGGTEAFF	TGTGCCAGCAGCTCGCGGGGGGGAACTGAAGCTTTCTTT
TRBV5-4	TRBJ2-6	few	NA	CASSYTGLRAGANVLTF	TGTGCCAGCAGCTATACAGGGTTACGGGCTGGGGCCAACGTCCTGACTTTC
TRBV20-1	TRBJ1-2	NA	NA	CSARLYYGYTF	TGCAGTGCTAGACTGTACTATGGCTACACCTTC
TRBV28	TRBJ2-3	NA	TRBD2	CASSFLELAGGRDTQYF	TGTGCCAGCAGTTTCCTTGAACTAGCGGGGGGTCGGGATACGCAGTATTTT
TRBV2	TRBJ1-1	few	TRBD1	CASTVRLWTGAEAFF	TGTGCCAGCACCGTAAGACTTTGGACAGGGGCTGAAGCTTTCTTT
TRBV11-3	TRBJ1-2	NA	NA	CASSSIMGTGGAYGYTF	TGTGCCAGCAGCTCCATTATGGGAACAGGTGGGGCGTATGGCTACACCTTC
TRBV5-1	TRBJ1-2	NA	NA	CASSSTSYGYTF	TGCGCCAGCAGCTCAACCAGCTATGGCTACACCTTC
TRBV11-2	TRBJ2-7	NA	TRBD1	CASSLSPGQGHHPYEQYF	TGTGCCAGCAGCCTCAGCCCGGGACAGGGACATCACCCCTACGAGCAGTACTTC
TRBV6-5	TRBJ2-5	NA	NA	CANLGGDRYQETQYF	TGTGCCAACCTAGGGGGGGATCGGTACCAAGAGACCCAGTACTTC
TRBV7-2	TRBJ2-7	NA	NA	CASSLSSGSYEQYF	TGTGCCAGCAGCTTAAGTAGTGGTTCCTACGAGCAGTACTTC
TRBV7-2	TRBJ2-3	NA	NA	CASSLTFPDTQYF	TGTGCCAGCAGCTTAACATTCCCAGATACGCAGTATTTT
TRBV19	TRBJ2-3	NA	TRBD2	CASMRLAGQPFTDTQYF	TGTGCCAGCATGAGACTAGCGGGGCAACCATTCACAGATACGCAGTATTTT
TRBV24-1	TRBJ1-6	NA	TRBD1	CATSDGDSSSPLHF	TGTGCCACCAGTGACGGGGACAGTTCGTCACCCCTCCACTTT
TRBV9	TRBJ2-5	NA	TRBD2	CASSVGPAGEGWAQYF	TGTGCCAGCAGCGTAGGTCCAGCGGGGGAGGGTTGGGCCCAGTACTTC
TRBV3-1/TRBV3-2	TRBJ2-3	once	NA	CASSPTRSSSDTQYF	TGTGCCAGCAGCCCAACTCGGAGTTCTTCCGATACGCAGTATTTT
TRBV5-1	TRBJ2-3	NA	NA	CASSLDGVNTDTQYF	TGCGCCAGCAGCTTGGACGGGGTCAACACAGATACGCAGTATTTT
TRBV6-5	TRBJ2-1	NA	TRBD1	CASSPLGQGNEQFF	TGTGCCAGCAGTCCCCTAGGACAGGGCAATGAGCAGTTCTTC
TRBV30	TRBJ2-7	NA	TRBD2	CAWSLTGGYEQYF	TGTGCCTGGAGCTTAACGGGGGGGTACGAGCAGTACTTC
TRBV19	TRBJ2-5	NA	NA	CASSIRGTLGTVETQYF	TGTGCCAGTAGTATCCGGGGGACTCTAGGGACCGTGGAGACCCAGTACTTC
TRBV7-9	TRBJ2-7	NA	TRBD1	CASSTNLRTGSEQYF	TGTGCCAGCAGCACCAACCTCAGGACAGGGTCCGAGCAGTACTTC
TRBV30	TRBJ2-7	NA	TRBD2	CASQGAGYEQYF	TGTGCCTCCCAGGGAGCGGGGTACGAGCAGTACTTC
TRBV5-4	TRBJ2-1	once	TRBD2	CASSARLAVQNEQFF	TGTGCCAGCAGCGCGCGACTAGCTGTCCAAAATGAGCAGTTCTTC
TRBV7-8	TRBJ2-1	NA	TRBD1	CASSLVAGGAEQFF	TGTGCCAGCAGCTTAGTGGCAGGGGGCGCTGAGCAGTTCTTC
TRBV11-2	TRBJ1-2	NA	NA	CASSQHGTLNYGYTF	TGTGCCAGCAGCCAACACGGGACATTGAACTATGGCTACACCTTC
TRBV28	TRBJ1-2	NA	NA	CASSGTRPGGSQANYGYTF	TGTGCCAGCAGTGGGACGAGGCCTGGGGGGTCCCAGGCTAACTATGGCTACACCTTC
TRBV30	TRBJ1-1	NA	TRBD1	CAWSTLGGQVDPEAFF	TGTGCCTGGAGTACTCTAGGGGGACAGGTAGACCCTGAAGCTTTCTTT
TRBV5-1	TRBJ2-3	NA	NA	CASSLERGTQYF	TGCGCCAGCAGCCTCGAAAGGGGTACGCAGTATTTT
TRBV28	TRBJ1-5	NA	NA	CASRPARGWGQPQHF	TGTGCCAGCAGGCCGGCCCGGGGGTGGGGACAGCCCCAGCATTTT
TRBV11-3	TRBJ2-2	NA	NA	CASSRGLNTGELFF	TGTGCCAGCAGCCGCGGACTGAACACCGGGGAGCTGTTTTTT
TRBV5-5	TRBJ2-5	NA	TRBD2	CASSLLGGIQETQYF	TGTGCCAGCAGCCTACTCGGGGGGATACAAGAGACCCAGTACTTC
TRBV6-1	TRBJ1-2	NA	TRBD1	CASSEEGNRGDGYTF	TGTGCCAGCAGTGAAGAGGGTAACAGGGGAGATGGCTACACCTTC
TRBV7-2	TRBJ2-3	NA	NA	CASSRRRQTTDTQYF	TGTGCCAGCAGCCGCCGGCGGCAGACCACAGATACGCAGTATTTT
TRBV7-9	TRBJ2-3	NA	NA	CASSLPGLSTDTQYF	TGTGCCAGCAGCTTACCGGGACTCAGCACAGATACGCAGTATTTT
TRBV11-2	TRBJ2-3	NA	TRBD2	CASSPIGLAGYTDTQYF	TGTGCCAGCAGCCCAATAGGACTAGCGGGGTACACAGATACGCAGTATTTT
TRBV3-1/TRBV3-2	TRBJ2-3	many	NA	CASSPFSGLTDTQYF	TGTGCCAGCAGCCCCTTTAGCGGCCTCACAGATACGCAGTATTTT
TRBV4-1	TRBJ1-3	NA	NA	CASSQEYDSDYTIYF	TGCGCCAGCAGCCAAGAATACGACAGCGATTACACCATATATTTT
TRBV7-8	TRBJ1-2	NA	NA	CASSLGPRGGGGYTF	TGTGCCAGCAGCTTAGGCCCTCGGGGGGGCGGTGGCTACACCTTC
TRBV6-5	TRBJ2-3	NA	TRBD2	CASRFHGGAKDTQYF	TGTGCCAGCAGATTTCACGGGGGGGCTAAAGATACGCAGTATTTT
TRBV2	TRBJ1-1	NA	NA	CASSDFSGTGGSDTEAFF	TGTGCCAGCAGTGATTTTTCAGGGACCGGGGGGTCTGACACTGAAGCTTTCTTT
TRBV19	TRBJ1-3	NA	NA	CASSSPGNTIYF	TGTGCCAGTAGTTCTCCTGGAAACACCATATATTTT
TRBV5-4	TRBJ1-4	NA	TRBD1	CASSRNRGGYEKLFF	TGTGCCAGCAGCAGGAACAGGGGCGGATATGAAAAACTGTTTTTT
TRBV6-6	TRBJ1-2	NA	NA	CASSLRLPMGYTF	TGTGCCAGCAGCCTACGTCTTCCCATGGGCTACACCTTC
TRBV3-1/TRBV3-2	TRBJ1-4	NA	NA	CASSTRGRQKLFF	TGTGCCAGCAGCACCCGAGGGAGACAAAAACTGTTTTTT
TRBV6-2/TRBV6-3	TRBJ1-1	NA	NA	CASSPLTGNTEAFF	TGTGCCAGCAGTCCGTTAACAGGAAACACTGAAGCTTTCTTT
TRBV19	TRBJ1-6	few	TRBD1	CASVPSRDRPSSYNSPLHF	TGTGCCAGTGTCCCCTCCCGGGACAGACCAAGCTCCTATAATTCACCCCTCCACTTT
TRBV5-1	TRBJ2-1	NA	TRBD2	CASSLTGGRNEQFF	TGCGCCAGCAGTTTGACGGGGGGGAGAAATGAGCAGTTCTTC
TRBV9	TRBJ2-2	NA	TRBD2	CASSVALAGGPPGELFF	TGTGCCAGCAGCGTAGCCCTAGCGGGGGGGCCTCCCGGGGAGCTGTTTTTT